Following are 15 T cell receptor beta chains from one sample sequenced in a study of T cell clonotyping in hematopoietic cell transplantation. The method was immunoSEQ multiplex PCR; TCRdb's version includes in-frame clones alone and lacks a portion of them. The top ten hold 9.5% to 15% of the sample, which has around 14,000 clones, about nine tenths seen once. The specimen comprised PBMCs, sampled 100 days after allogeneic stem cell transplant. The receptors were sampled from a male patient aged 45-59 years who had an allogeneic stem cell transplant from an unrelated donor, so T cells may come from the graft donor. Some clones in this sample may be carry-over from other donors' samples.

J is TRBJ1-5 and V is TRBV27, with D perhaps TRBD1 (5 bases). The CDR3 totals 13 residues. The germline V and J ends were trimmed by 6 bases and 11 bases, with 17 bases remaining between them. In germline, CDR1 is MNHEY, CDR2 SMNVEV (reference sequence). The CDR3 here is CASSTAGGGSQHF. In DNA, the CDR3 is TGTGCCAGCAGCACAGCCGGGGGGGGGTCCCAGCATTTT.

This clone appeared a single time. This chain uses TRBV2 with TRBJ1-2; the match to TRBD1 covers 8 bases. J was trimmed by 3 bases and V by 4 bases; bases with no gene match: 7. Looked up from germline, CDR1 is SNHLY and CDR2 is FYNNEI. CDR3 length equals 15 residues. The DNA for the CDR3 is TGTGCCAGCAGTGGTGGACAGGGAGGGGACTATGGCTACACCTTC. Protein: CASSGGQGGDYGYTF.

The chain has TRBV9 and TRBJ1-3; D possibly corresponds to TRBD1 (6 bases). This CDR3 contains 14 residues. The germline gives CDR1 SGDLS, CDR2 YYNGEE. V shed 4 bases and J shed 8 bases, with 16 bases lying between them. CDR3 loop: CASSPTGWVDTIYF. In DNA, the CDR3 is TGTGCCAGCAGCCCAACAGGGTGGGTAGACACCATATATTTT.

The rearrangement links TRBV12-5 to TRBJ1-5, with D tentatively TRBD1 (6 bases). The germline V and J ends were trimmed by 3 bases and 0 bases, with 12 bases remaining between them. Looked up from germline, CDR1 is LGHNT and CDR2 is FRNRAP. CDR3 size: 16 residues. CDR3 nucleotide sequence: TGTGCTAGTGGTTTCGGACAGAGATATAGCAATCAGCCCCAGCATTTT. It codes for CASGFGQRYSNQPQHF.

This clone has just one count. This chain connects TRBV28 to TRBJ1-5, with D possibly TRBD1 on 6 matching bases. The CDR3 is made up of 13 amino acids. The germline V gene encodes CDR1 MDHEN and CDR2 SYDVKM. V lost 5 bases and J 8 bases, leaving 13 bases between the germline ends. As DNA, the CDR3 is TGTGCCAGCAGTGGTTGGGAGGGGGAGCCCCAGCATTTT. This sequence encodes CASSGWEGEPQHF.

The count of this clone is one. The genes are TRBV30 and TRBJ1-6, with D possibly TRBD1 on 6 matching bases. V lost 4 bases, J lost 8 bases, and 12 bases lay in between. This CDR3 comprises 13 residues. Germline V lookup: CDR1 GTSNPN, CDR2 SVGIG (reference sequence). CDR3 region: CAWTPQGDSPLHF. The CDR3 nucleotides read TGTGCCTGGACCCCACAGGGAGATTCACCCCTCCACTTT.

The chain is built from TRBV28 and TRBJ2-3; 10 bases are a match to TRBD2. CDR1 MDHEN and CDR2 SYDVKM come from the germline V gene. This CDR3 is 17 amino acids long. J lost 1 base, V lost 4 bases, and 8 bases had no gene match. The CDR3: CASSSPSTSGGTDTQYF. The CDR3 nucleotides are TGTGCCAGCAGTTCCCCCTCAACTAGCGGGGGCACAGATACGCAGTATTTT.

V and J are TRBV7-9 and TRBJ1-2; TRBD1 is a possible D gene (6 bases). Trimming shortened V by 5 bases and J by 8 bases, and 24 bases separated the two germline ends. CDR3 size: 16 residues. Germline lookup yields CDR1 SEHNR and CDR2 FQNEAQ (reference sequence). Here the CDR3 reads CASSPSLTGIWLGYTF. CDR3 bases: TGTGCCAGCAGCCCAAGCCTGACAGGAATATGGCTCGGCTACACCTTC. The complete variable domain, with remaining parts taken from reference TRBV7-9 and TRBJ1-2, reads DTGVSQNPRHKITKRGQNVTFRCDPISEHNRLYWYRQTLGQGPEFLTYFQNEAQLEKSRLLSDRFSAERPKGSFSTLEIQRTEQGDSAMYLCASSPSLTGIWLGYTFGSGTRLTVV.

The V and J genes are TRBV19 and TRBJ2-7; D is unresolved. CDR3 size: 15 residues. V lost 5 bases to trimming and J lost 0 bases, with 14 bases between them. Germline V gene data show CDR1 as LNHDA and CDR2 as SQIVND (reference sequence). CDR3 nucleotides: TGTGCCAGTAGTCCAGACTTATTCCGCTCCTACGAGCAGTACTTC. This sequence encodes CASSPDLFRSYEQYF.

The chain combines TRBV18 with TRBJ2-7; D is ambiguous. The germline V gene encodes CDR1 KGHSH and CDR2 LQKENI. Trimming left V 6 bases short and J 5 bases short, with 11 bases between. The CDR3 spans 12 residues. CDR3 DNA sequence: TGTGCCAGCTCCCTTCGGTCCGACGAGCAGTACTTC. This encodes CASSLRSDEQYF.

V usage is TRBV5-6 and J usage is TRBJ1-6; D gene unclear. V shed 0 bases and J shed 6 bases, with 10 bases lying between them. The CDR3 loop spans 15 amino acids. Germline CDR1 and CDR2: SGHDT and YYEEEE. The CDR3 nucleotides read TGTGCCAGCAGCTTGGATATTGGGCCTAATTCACCCCTCCACTTT. Translation: CASSLDIGPNSPLHF. Using reference TRBV5-6 and TRBJ1-6 for the parts outside the CDR3, the full variable domain is DAGVTQSPTHLIKTRGQQVTLRCSPKSGHDTVSWYQQALGQGPQFIFQYYEEEERQRGNFPDRFSGHQFPNYSSELNVNALLLGDSALYLCASSLDIGPNSPLHFGNGTRLTVT.

This clone was detected once. The J gene is TRBJ1-5, the V gene TRBV19, with unresolved D. The CDR3 runs to 12 residues. V lost 5 bases and J 7 bases, leaving 9 bases between the germline ends. Germline-derived CDR1 and CDR2 are LNHDA and SQIVND (reference sequence). CDR3 region: CASSLLEQPQHF. CDR3 coding DNA: TGTGCCAGTAGTCTACTCGAACAGCCCCAGCATTTT.

This clone was detected only a few times. The V call is TRBV5-8, the J call TRBJ1-5, with D unresolved. The CDR3 is 13 residues long. Trimming removed 0 bases from V and 7 bases from J, with 8 bases in between. The V gene's germline CDR1 is SGHTS and CDR2 YDEGEE. The CDR3 protein is CASSLVKGQPQHF. The CDR3 DNA reads TGTGCCAGCAGCTTGGTTAAGGGACAGCCCCAGCATTTT.

The chain carries TRBV7-3 and TRBJ2-7, with a weak D call TRBD1 (6 bases). V shed 4 bases and J shed 2 bases, with 18 bases lying between them. CDR1 is SGHTA and CDR2 is FQGTGA in the germline V gene. This CDR3 is built from 16 residues. The CDR3 DNA reads TGTGCCAGCAGCTCCCAACCCACAGGGAACACCTACGAGCAGTACTTC. Encoded protein: CASSSQPTGNTYEQYF.

J is TRBJ2-4 and V is TRBV7-9; 8 bases agree with TRBD1. CDR1 SEHNR and CDR2 FQNEAQ come from the germline V gene (reference sequence). CDR3 length: 16 residues. J gave up 7 bases and V 3 bases, and 11 bases lay outside the gene matches. CDR3: CASSFLGQGGRNIQYF. CDR3 nucleotide sequence: TGTGCCAGCAGCTTCCTCGGACAGGGAGGACGGAACATTCAGTACTTC. The whole variable domain, remainder taken from reference TRBV7-9 and TRBJ2-4, is DTGVSQNPRHKITKRGQNVTFRCDPISEHNRLYWYRQTLGQGPEFLTYFQNEAQLEKSRLLSDRFSAERPKGSFSTLEIQRTEQGDSAMYLCASSFLGQGGRNIQYFGAGTRLSVL.